The table lists the clone carrying this T cell receptor (beta chain) with a count of one. CDR3 length equals 17 residues. The ends were cut back, 5 bases at V and 6 bases at J, with 25 bases in the middle. Germline CDR1 SGHAT, CDR2 FQNNGV. This sample stems from a study of blood T cell repertoires in COVID-19. Produced via immunoSEQ multiplex PCR; TCRdb's table is partial and in-frame only. The sample lists around 250,000 clones; roughly 85% were seen once. The receptor comes from a woman between 18 and 29 years old with acute or convalescent COVID-19. This chain connects TRBV11-2 to TRBJ1-1; D might be TRBD1 (5 bases). Source material: peripheral blood. The CDR3 loop reads CASSERNVGGVSPEAFF. The CDR3 bases are TGTGCCAGCAGCGAGAGGAATGTGGGGGGGGTGAGCCCTGAAGCTTTCTTT.